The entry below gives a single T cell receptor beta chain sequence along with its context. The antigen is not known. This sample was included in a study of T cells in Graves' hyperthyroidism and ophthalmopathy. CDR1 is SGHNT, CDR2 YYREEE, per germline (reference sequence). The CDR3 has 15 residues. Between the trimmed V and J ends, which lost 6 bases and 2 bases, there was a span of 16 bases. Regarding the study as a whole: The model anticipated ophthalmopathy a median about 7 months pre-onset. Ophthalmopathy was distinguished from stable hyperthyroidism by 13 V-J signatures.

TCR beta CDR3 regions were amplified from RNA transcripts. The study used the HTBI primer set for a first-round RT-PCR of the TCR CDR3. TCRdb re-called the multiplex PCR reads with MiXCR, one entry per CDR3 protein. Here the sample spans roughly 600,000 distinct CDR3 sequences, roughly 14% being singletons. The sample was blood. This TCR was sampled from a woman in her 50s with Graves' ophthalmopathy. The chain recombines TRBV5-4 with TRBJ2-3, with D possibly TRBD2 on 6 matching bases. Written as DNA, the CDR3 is TGTGCCAGCACCCAAGCGGGTACCCCCACAGATACGCAGTATTTT. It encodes CASTQAGTPTDTQYF. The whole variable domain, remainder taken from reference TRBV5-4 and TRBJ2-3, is ETGVTQSPTHLIKTRGQQVTLRCSSQSGHNTVSWYQQALGQGPQFIFQYYREEENGRGNFPPRFSGLQFPNYSSELNVNALELDDSALYLCASTQAGTPTDTQYFGPGTRLTVL.